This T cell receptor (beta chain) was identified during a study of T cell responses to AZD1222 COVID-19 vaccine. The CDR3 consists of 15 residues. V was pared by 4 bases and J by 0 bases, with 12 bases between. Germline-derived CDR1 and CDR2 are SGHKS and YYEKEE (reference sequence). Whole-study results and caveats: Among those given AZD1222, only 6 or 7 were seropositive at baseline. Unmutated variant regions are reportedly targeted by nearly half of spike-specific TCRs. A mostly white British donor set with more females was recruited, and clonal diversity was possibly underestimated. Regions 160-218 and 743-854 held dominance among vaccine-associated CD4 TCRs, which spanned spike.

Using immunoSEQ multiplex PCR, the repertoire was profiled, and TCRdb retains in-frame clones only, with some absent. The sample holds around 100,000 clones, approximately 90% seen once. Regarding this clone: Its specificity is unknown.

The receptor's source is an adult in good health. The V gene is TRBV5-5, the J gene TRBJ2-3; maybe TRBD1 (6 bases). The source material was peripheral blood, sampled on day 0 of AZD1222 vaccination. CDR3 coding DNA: TGTGCCAGCAGCAGTCCTACAGGGAGCACAGATACGCAGTATTTT. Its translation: CASSSPTGSTDTQYF.